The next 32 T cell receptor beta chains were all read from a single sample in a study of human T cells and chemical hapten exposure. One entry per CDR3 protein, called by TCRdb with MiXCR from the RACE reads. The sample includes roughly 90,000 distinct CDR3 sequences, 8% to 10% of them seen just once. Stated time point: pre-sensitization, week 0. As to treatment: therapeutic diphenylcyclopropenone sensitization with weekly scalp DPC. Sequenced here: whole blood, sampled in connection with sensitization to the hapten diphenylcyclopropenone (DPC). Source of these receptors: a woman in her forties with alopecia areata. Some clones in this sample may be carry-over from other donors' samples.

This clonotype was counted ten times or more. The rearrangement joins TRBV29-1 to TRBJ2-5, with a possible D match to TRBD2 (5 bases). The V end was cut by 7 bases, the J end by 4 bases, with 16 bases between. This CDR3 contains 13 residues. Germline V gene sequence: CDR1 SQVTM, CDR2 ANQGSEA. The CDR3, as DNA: TGCAGCGCGAGGGTGGCCCGCCCAGAGACCCAGTACTTC. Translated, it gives CSARVARPETQYF.

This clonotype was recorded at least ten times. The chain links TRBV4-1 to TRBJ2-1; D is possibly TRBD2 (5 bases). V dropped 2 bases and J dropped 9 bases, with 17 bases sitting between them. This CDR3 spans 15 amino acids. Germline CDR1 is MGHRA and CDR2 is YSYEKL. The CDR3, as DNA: TGCGCCAGCAGCCAATTTGACCCGATTGCGGGTGAGCAGTTCTTC. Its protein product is CASSQFDPIAGEQFF.

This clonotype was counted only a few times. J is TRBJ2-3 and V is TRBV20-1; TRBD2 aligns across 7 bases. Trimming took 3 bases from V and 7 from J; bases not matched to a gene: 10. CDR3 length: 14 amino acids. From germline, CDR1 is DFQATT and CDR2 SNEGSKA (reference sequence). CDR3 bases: TGCAGTGCTAGCGTTGCGGGGGTTCTCCATACGCAGTATTTT. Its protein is CSASVAGVLHTQYF.

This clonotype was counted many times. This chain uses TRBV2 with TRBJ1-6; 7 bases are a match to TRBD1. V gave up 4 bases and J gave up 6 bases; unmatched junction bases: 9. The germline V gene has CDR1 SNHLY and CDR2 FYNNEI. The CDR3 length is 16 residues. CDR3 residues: CASSVETGTGNSPLHF. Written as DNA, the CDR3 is TGTGCCAGCAGTGTCGAGACAGGGACGGGTAATTCACCCCTCCACTTT. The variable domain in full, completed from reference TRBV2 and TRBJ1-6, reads EPEVTQTPSHQVTQMGQEVILRCVPISNHLYFYWYRQILGQKVEFLVSFYNNEISEKSEIFDDQFSVERPDGSNFTLKIRSTKLEDSAMYFCASSVETGTGNSPLHFGNGTRLTVT.

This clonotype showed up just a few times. Here the CDR3 DNA reads TGTGCCAGCAGCCTCCAGATGTCGGGGGATTCCGGGGAGCTGTTTTTT. It encodes CASSLQMSGDSGELFF. This chain links TRBV7-9 with TRBJ2-2, with D perhaps matching TRBD2 (6 bases). CDR1 is SEHNR and CDR2 is FQNEAQ in the germline V gene (reference sequence). The CDR3 sequence is 16 residues long. V lost 5 bases and J 6 bases, leaving 19 bases between the germline ends.

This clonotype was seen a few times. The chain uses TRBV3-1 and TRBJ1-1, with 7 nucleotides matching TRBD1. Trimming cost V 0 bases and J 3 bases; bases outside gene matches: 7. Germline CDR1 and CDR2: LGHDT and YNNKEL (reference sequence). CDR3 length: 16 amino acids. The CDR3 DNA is TGTGCCAGCAGCCAAGATGGGAGACAGGGATACACTGAAGCTTTCTTT. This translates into CASSQDGRQGYTEAFF.

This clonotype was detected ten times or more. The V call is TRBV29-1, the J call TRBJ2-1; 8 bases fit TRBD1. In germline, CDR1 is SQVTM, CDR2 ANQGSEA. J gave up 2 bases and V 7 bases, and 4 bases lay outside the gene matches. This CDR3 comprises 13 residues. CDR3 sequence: CSARGQAYNEQFF. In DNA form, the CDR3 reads TGCAGCGCGAGGGGACAGGCCTACAATGAGCAGTTCTTC.

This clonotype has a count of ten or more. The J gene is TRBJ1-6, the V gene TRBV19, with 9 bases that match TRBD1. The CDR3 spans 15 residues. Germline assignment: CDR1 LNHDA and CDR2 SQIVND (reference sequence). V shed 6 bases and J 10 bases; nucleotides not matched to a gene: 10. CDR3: CASSPTGTGWSPLHF. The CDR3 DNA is TGTGCCAGTAGCCCAACCGGGACAGGGTGGTCACCCCTCCACTTT.

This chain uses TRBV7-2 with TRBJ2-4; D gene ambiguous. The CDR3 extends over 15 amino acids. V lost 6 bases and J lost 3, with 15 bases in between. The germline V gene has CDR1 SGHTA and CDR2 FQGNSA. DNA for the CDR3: TGTGCCAGCAGTCCAGTACTCAGTAACAAAAACATTCAGTACTTC. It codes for CASSPVLSNKNIQYF.

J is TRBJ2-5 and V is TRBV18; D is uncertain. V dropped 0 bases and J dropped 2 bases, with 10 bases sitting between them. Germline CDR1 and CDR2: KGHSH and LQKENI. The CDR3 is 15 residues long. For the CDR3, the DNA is TGTGCCAGCTCACCACCGGCGACACGGCAAGAGACCCAGTACTTC. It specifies CASSPPATRQETQYF.

CDR3 residues: CASSSRTEYYGYTF. The CDR3 DNA reads TGTGCCAGCAGCTCTCGGACGGAATACTATGGCTACACCTTC. The chain links TRBV7-9 to TRBJ1-2; no clear D. The CDR3 has 14 amino acids. Germline V gives CDR1 SEHNR, CDR2 FQNEAQ (reference sequence). Deletions cut 4 bases from V and 3 bases from J, with 12 bases between.

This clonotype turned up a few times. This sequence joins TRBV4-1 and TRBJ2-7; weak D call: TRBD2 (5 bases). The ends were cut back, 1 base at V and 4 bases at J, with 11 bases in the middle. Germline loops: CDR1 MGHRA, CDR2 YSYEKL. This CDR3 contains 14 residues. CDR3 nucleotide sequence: TGCGCCAGCAGCCAAGTTCGGGGTCCGTACGAGCAGTACTTC. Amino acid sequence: CASSQVRGPYEQYF.

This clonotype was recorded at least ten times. CDR3 residues: CASSPSRASGGARAGELFF. As DNA, the CDR3 is TGCGCCAGCAGCCCATCTCGGGCTAGCGGGGGGGCTCGAGCCGGGGAGCTGTTTTTT. The rearrangement uses TRBV4-1 and TRBJ2-2; 12 bases align to TRBD2. Unmatched junction bases numbered 15, after V lost 4 bases and J lost 6 bases. This CDR3 contains 19 residues. CDR1 and CDR2 from the germline V gene are MGHRA and YSYEKL.

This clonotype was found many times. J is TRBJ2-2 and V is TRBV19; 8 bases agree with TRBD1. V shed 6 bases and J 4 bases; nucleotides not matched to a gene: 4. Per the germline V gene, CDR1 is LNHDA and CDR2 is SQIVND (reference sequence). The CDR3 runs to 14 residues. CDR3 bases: TGTGCCAGTAGGCCGACAGGGGCCACCGGGGAGCTGTTTTTT. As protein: CASRPTGATGELFF.

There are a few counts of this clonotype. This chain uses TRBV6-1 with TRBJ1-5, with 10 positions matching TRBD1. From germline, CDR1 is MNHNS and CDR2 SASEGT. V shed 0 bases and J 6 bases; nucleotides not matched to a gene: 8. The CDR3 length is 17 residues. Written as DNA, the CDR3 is TGTGCCAGCAGTGAAGCGGCGGGACAGGGGCAGGGTCAGCCCCAGCATTTT. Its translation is CASSEAAGQGQGQPQHF.

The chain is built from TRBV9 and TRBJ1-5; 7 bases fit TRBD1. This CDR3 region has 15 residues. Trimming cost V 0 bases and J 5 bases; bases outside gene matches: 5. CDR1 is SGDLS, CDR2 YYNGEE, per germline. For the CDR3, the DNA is TGTGCCAGCAGCGTAGGACAGGGTAGTGATCAGCCCCAGCATTTT. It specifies CASSVGQGSDQPQHF.

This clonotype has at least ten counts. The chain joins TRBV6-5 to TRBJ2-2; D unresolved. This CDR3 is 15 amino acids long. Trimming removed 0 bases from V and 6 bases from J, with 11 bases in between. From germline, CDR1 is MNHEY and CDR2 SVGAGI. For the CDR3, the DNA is TGTGCCAGCAGTTACTCCTTCACATCCCCCGGGGAGCTGTTTTTT. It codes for CASSYSFTSPGELFF.

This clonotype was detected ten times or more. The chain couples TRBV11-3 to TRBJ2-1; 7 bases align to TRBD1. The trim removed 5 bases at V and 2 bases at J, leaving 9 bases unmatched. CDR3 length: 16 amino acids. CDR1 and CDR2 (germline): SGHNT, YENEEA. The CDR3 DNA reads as TGTGCCAGCAGCCCACAGGGGTCTCGTCCCTACAATGAGCAGTTCTTC. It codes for CASSPQGSRPYNEQFF.

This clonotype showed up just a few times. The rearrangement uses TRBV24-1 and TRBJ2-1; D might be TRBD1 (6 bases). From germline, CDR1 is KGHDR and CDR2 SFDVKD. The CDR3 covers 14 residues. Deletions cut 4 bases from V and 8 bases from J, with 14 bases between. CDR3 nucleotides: TGTGCCACCAGTGACCCGACAGGAACGGATGAGCAGTTCTTC. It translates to CATSDPTGTDEQFF.

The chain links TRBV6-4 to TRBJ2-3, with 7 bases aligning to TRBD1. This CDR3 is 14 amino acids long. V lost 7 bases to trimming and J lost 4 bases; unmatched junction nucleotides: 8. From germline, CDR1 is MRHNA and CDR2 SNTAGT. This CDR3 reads CASTEAQGSDTQYF. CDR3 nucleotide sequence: TGTGCCAGCACTGAAGCACAGGGGTCAGATACGCAGTATTTT.

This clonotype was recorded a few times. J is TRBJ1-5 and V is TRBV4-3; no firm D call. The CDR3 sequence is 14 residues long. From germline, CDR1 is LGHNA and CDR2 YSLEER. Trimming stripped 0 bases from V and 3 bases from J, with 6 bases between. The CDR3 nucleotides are TGCGCCAGCAGCCAAGACAGAGACAATCAGCCCCAGCATTTT. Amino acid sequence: CASSQDRDNQPQHF.

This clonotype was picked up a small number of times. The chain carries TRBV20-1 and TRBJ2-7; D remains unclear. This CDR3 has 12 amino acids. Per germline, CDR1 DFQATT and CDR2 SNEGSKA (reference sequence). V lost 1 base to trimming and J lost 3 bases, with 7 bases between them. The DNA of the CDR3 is TGCAGTGCTAGAGTAGGGTTCTACGAGCAGTACTTC. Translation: CSARVGFYEQYF.

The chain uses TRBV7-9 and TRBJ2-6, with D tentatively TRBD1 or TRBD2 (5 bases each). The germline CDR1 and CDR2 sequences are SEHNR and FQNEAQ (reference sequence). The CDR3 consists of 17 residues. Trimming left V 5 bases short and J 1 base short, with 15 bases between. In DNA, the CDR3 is TGTGCCAGCAGCGTCGAGGGGAAGGCTTCTGGGGCCAACGTCCTGACTTTC. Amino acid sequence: CASSVEGKASGANVLTF.

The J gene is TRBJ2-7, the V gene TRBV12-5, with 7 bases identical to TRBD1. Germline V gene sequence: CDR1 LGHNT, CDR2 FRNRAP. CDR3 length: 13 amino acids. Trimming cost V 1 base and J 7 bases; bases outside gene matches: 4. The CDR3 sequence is CASGLGTGVEQYF. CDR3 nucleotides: TGTGCTAGTGGTTTGGGGACAGGCGTGGAGCAGTACTTC.

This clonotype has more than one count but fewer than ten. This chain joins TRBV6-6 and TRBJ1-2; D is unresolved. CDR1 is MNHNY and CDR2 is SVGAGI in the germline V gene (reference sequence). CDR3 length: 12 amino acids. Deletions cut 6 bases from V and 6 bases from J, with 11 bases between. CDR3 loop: CASSQRTDGYTF. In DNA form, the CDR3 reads TGTGCCAGCAGCCAACGGACTGATGGCTACACCTTC.

CDR3 protein: CASSQGDREGTEAFF. CDR3 DNA sequence: TGCGCCAGCAGCCAAGGGGACAGGGAGGGCACTGAAGCTTTCTTT. This rearrangement joins TRBV4-1 to TRBJ1-1; 9 nucleotides match TRBD1. Germline V lookup: CDR1 MGHRA, CDR2 YSYEKL. This CDR3 contains 15 residues. Losses at the gene ends were 1 base for V and 4 bases for J; bases not matched to a gene: 4.

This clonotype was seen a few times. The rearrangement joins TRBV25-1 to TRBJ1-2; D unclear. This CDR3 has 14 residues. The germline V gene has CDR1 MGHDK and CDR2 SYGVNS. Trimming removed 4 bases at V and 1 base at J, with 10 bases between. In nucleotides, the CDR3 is TGTGCCAGCAGTGCAGGAGGGTTTAACTATGGCTACACCTTC. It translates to CASSAGGFNYGYTF.

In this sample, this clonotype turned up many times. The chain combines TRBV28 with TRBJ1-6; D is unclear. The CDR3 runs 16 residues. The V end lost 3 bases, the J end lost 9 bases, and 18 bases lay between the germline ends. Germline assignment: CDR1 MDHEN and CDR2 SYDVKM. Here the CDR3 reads CASSFWLGQNASPLHF. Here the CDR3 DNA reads TGTGCCAGCAGTTTTTGGTTGGGTCAAAACGCTTCACCCCTCCACTTT.

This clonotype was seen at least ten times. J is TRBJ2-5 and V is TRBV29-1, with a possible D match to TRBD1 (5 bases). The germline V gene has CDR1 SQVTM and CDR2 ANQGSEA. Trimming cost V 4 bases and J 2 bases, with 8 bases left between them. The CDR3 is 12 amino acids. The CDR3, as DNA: TGCAGCGTTGGGAGACAGCAAGAGACCCAGTACTTC. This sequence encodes CSVGRQQETQYF. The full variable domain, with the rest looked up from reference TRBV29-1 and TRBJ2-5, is SAVISQKPSRDICQRGTSLTIQCQVDSQVTMMFWYRQQPGQSLTLIATANQGSEATYESGFVIDKFPISRPNLTFSTLTVSNMSPEDSSIYLCSVGRQQETQYFGPGTRLLVL.

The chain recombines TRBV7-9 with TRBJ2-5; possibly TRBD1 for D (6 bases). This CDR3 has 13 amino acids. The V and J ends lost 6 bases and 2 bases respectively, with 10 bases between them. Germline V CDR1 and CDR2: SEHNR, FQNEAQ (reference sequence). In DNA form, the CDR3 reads TGTGCCAGCAGATCAACAGGGCAAGAGACCCAGTACTTC. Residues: CASRSTGQETQYF. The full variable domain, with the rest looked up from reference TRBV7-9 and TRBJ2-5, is DTGVSQNPRHKITKRGQNVTFRCDPISEHNRLYWYRQTLGQGPEFLTYFQNEAQLEKSRLLSDRFSAERPKGSFSTLEIQRTEQGDSAMYLCASRSTGQETQYFGPGTRLLVL.

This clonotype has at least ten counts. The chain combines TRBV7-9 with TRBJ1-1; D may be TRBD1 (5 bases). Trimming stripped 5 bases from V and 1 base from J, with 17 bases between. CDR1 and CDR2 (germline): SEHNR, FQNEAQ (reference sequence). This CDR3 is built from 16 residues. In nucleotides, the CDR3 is TGTGCCAGCAGCCCAACGGGGCCAGCTAAGAACACTGAAGCTTTCTTT. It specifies CASSPTGPAKNTEAFF.

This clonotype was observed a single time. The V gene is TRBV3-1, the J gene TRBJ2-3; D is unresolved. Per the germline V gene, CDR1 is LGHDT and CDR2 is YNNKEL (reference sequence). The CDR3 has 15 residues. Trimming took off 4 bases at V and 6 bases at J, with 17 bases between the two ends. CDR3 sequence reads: CASSPEHHPGDTQYF. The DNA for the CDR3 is TGTGCCAGCAGCCCGGAGCACCACCCTGGGGATACGCAGTATTTT.